This note documents a single T cell receptor beta chain sequence. Its antigen is as yet unknown. This CDR3 contains 13 residues. V was trimmed by 5 bases and J by 3 bases, leaving 11 bases between them. Germline V gene data show CDR1 as LNHDA and CDR2 as SQIVND (reference sequence). This specimen belongs to a study of T cell responses to AZD1222 COVID-19 vaccine. Study-level points and caveats: Two AZD1222 doses significantly raised spike-specific TCR breadth and depth over controls.

TCRdb keeps only in-frame clones here, not all; method: immunoSEQ multiplex PCR. The table lists about 200,000 clones, over 85% of them singletons. This chain uses TRBV19 with TRBJ2-7; D ambiguous. Source: peripheral blood, taken 28 days after the second dose of the MenACWY control vaccine. This clonotype was sampled from an adult who received the MenACWY meningococcal vaccine as a control. The chain's CDR3 is CASSLSSFYEQYF. The CDR3 nucleotides are TGTGCCAGTAGTCTCAGCAGCTTCTACGAGCAGTACTTC.